Listed here is a single T cell receptor beta chain. What it binds is not known. The PCR ran on 60 Vbeta and 13 Jbeta primers. Using immunoSEQ multiplex PCR, the repertoire was profiled, and TCRdb retains in-frame clones only, with some absent. The repertoire has over 100,000 clones, over 60% of them found once; the top ten carry around 5%. It was healthy bone marrow donors who served as donors. The length of the CDR3 is 14 residues. The germline gives CDR1 MNHEY, CDR2 SVGAGI. V shed 10 bases, J shed 7 bases, and the junction held 12 bases outside the gene matches. This sample was included in a study of cytomegalovirus exposure and HLA in healthy donors. Study observations and caveats: While the bulk of TCR sequences proved rare, some public TCRs turned up in many donors. Researchers reported from a later analysis that most CMV-associated TCR beta chains appeared HLA-restricted. Presence/absence results assume similar sequencing depth per donor, which may not hold.

Sequenced: PBMCs. The chain recombines TRBV6-5 with TRBJ1-4, with 7 positions matching TRBD1. The clonotype originates from a woman aged 18-29 years in good health and CMV-seropositive. This chain's CDR3 is CATQEGGRSEKLFF. Here the CDR3 DNA reads TGTGCCACTCAGGAAGGGGGCCGGAGTGAAAAACTGTTTTTT.